This T cell receptor beta chain was sequenced during a study of regulatory T cells in long-lasting Graves disease. Study results and limitations: Favored usage of TRBV28, TRBJ1-2 and TRBJ2-5 was recorded in persistent disease.

Both iRepertoire HTBI primers and Arm-PCR of CDR3 regions were used to build the TCR beta libraries. TCRdb re-called the multiplex PCR reads with MiXCR, one entry per CDR3 protein. Of around 450,000 distinct CDR3 sequences in the sample, about 22% were seen once. This CDR3 has 17 amino acids. V was cut by 5 bases and J by 2 bases, with 19 bases left in between. Germline CDR1 is SGHTA and CDR2 is FQGNSA. Time point reported: persistent/refractory GD, antithyroid drugs over 5 years with positive TRAb. The TCR library used RNA extracted from PBMCs. This clonotype was counted only a few times. Its cognate antigen is unknown.

The sequenced sample was peripheral blood mononuclear cells (PBMCs), obtained when the disease was refractory, from a patient treated with antithyroid drugs. The receptor was isolated from a female donor with Graves disease. The chain joins TRBV7-2 to TRBJ1-3, with D uncertain. DNA for the CDR3: TGTGCCAGCAGCCCCCACGGCGGGCCTGGGACTGGAAACACCATATATTTT. Its protein is CASSPHGGPGTGNTIYF.